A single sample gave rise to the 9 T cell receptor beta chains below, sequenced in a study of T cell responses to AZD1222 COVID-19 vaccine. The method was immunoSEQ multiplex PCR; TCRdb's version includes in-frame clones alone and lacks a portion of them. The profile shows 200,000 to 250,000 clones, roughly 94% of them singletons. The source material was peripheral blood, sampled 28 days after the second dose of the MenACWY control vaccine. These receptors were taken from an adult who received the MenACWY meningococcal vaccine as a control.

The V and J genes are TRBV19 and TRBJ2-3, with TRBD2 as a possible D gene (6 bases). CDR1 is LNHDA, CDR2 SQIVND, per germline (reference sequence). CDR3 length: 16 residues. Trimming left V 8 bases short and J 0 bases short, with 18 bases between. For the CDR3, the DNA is TGTGCCAGTCAAAAGAGAATCGGGACTAGCACAGATACGCAGTATTTT. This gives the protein CASQKRIGTSTDTQYF.

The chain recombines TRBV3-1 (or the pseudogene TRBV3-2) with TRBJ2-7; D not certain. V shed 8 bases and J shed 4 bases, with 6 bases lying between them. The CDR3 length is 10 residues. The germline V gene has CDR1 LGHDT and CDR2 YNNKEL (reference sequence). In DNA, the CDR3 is TGTGCCAGCGGATCTTACGAGCAGTACTTC. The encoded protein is CASGSYEQYF.

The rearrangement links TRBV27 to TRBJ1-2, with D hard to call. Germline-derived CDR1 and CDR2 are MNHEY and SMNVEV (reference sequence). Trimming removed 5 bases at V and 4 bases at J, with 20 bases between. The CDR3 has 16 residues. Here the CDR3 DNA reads TGTGCCAGCAGTCCCACTCGGCCGGGAGTGATCTATGGCTACACCTTC. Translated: CASSPTRPGVIYGYTF.

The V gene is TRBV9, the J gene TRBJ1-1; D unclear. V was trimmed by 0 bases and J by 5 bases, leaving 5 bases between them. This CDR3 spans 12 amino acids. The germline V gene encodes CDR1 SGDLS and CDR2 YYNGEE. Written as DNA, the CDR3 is TGTGCCAGCAGCGTAGCCGGTACTGAAGCTTTCTTT. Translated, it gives CASSVAGTEAFF.

CDR3: CASRKTPCEQYF. CDR3 sequence (DNA): TGTGCCAGCAGGAAGACGCCCTGCGAGCAGTACTTC. The rearrangement joins TRBV27 to TRBJ2-7; D ambiguous. The ends were cut back, 6 bases at V and 6 bases at J, with 12 bases in the middle. Germline CDR1 and CDR2: MNHEY and SMNVEV (reference sequence). The CDR3 is 12 residues long.

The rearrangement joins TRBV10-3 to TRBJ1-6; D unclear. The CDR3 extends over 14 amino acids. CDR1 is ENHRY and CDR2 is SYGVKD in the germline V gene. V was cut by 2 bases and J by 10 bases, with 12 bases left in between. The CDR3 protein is CAISEGSKRSPLHF. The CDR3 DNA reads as TGTGCCATCAGTGAGGGGAGTAAGAGATCACCCCTCCACTTT.

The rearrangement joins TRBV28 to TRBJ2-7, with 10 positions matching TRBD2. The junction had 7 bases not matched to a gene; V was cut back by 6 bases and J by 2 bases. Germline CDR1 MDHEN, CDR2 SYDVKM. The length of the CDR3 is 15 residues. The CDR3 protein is CASSSSGRAPYEQYF. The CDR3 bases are TGTGCCAGCAGCTCCAGCGGGAGGGCCCCCTACGAGCAGTACTTC. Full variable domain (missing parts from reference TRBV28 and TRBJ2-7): DVKVTQSSRYLVKRTGEKVFLECVQDMDHENMFWYRQDPGLGLRLIYFSYDVKMKEKGDIPEGYSVSREKKERFSLILESASTNQTSMYLCASSSSGRAPYEQYFGPGTRLTVT.

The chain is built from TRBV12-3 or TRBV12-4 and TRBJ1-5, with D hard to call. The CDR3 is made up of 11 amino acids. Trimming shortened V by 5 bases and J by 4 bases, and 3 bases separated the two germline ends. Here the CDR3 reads CASSKNQPQHF. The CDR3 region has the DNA TGTGCCAGCAGTAAAAATCAGCCCCAGCATTTT.

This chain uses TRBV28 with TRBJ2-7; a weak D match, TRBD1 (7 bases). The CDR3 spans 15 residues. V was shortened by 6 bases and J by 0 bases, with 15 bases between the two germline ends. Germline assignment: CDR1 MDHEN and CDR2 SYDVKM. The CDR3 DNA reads TGTGCCAGCAGACTAGGGACAGCGGGCTCCTACGAGCAGTACTTC. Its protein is CASRLGTAGSYEQYF.